The 14 T cell receptor beta chains listed next were all sequenced from one sample in a study of T-cell reconstitution after alpha-beta-depleted transplantation in children. The authors prepared the TCRbeta library with unique molecular identifiers. MiXCR, applied by TCRdb to the PCR reads, yields one record per CDR3 protein. The repertoire has nearly 400,000 distinct CDR3 sequences, around 20% of them found once; the top ten carry 3.8%. This specimen was PBMCs from the stem cell graft donor, taken from the stem cell graft. The receptors were sampled from a human donor who donated a stem cell graft to a child with acute myeloid leukemia.

In its sample, this clonotype was seen many times. V is TRBV12-3 or TRBV12-4 and J is TRBJ2-1; a possible D gene is TRBD2 (5 bases). Trimming stripped 3 bases from V and 8 bases from J, with 11 bases between. This CDR3 comprises 13 residues. The CDR3 DNA follows: TGTGCCAGCAGTTTTCCCGGGCGGGATGAGCAGTTCTTC. This sequence encodes CASSFPGRDEQFF.

In its sample, this clonotype was seen many times. The chain combines TRBV6-5 with TRBJ1-4, with D hard to call. CDR3 length: 13 amino acids. Trimming took 6 bases from V and 8 from J, leaving 13 bases between them. The V gene's germline CDR1 is MNHEY and CDR2 SVGAGI. CDR3 sequence reads: CASRRGYGEKLFF. The CDR3 DNA sequence: TGTGCCAGCAGGCGGGGATACGGGGAAAAACTGTTTTTT.

The chain links TRBV3-1 to TRBJ1-1, with a tentative D call TRBD1 (5 bases). The CDR3 has 12 residues. The V end lost 1 base, the J end lost 11 bases, and 11 bases lay between the germline ends. Germline V gene data show CDR1 as LGHDT and CDR2 as YNNKEL (reference sequence). The CDR3 sequence is CASSQAQGMAFF. The DNA of the CDR3 is TGTGCCAGCAGCCAAGCTCAGGGCATGGCTTTCTTT.

The chain joins TRBV12-3 or TRBV12-4 to TRBJ2-5; 7 positions match TRBD1. This CDR3 is 15 amino acids long. J gave up 5 bases and V 6 bases, and 12 bases lay outside the gene matches. In DNA, the CDR3 is TGTGCCAGCAGGGTTTCAACAGGGGCTTGGGAGACCCAGTACTTC. Protein: CASRVSTGAWETQYF.

This clonotype was seen ten or more times. The chain links TRBV10-3 to TRBJ2-7; D call uncertain. CDR1 and CDR2 from the germline V gene are ENHRY and SYGVKD. This CDR3 has 17 residues. V lost 2 bases to trimming and J lost 0 bases, with 17 bases between them. As DNA, the CDR3 is TGTGCCATCAGTGAGACCGCTGGGCGGCCAAGCTCCTACGAGCAGTACTTC. Protein product: CAISETAGRPSSYEQYF.

J is TRBJ2-1 and V is TRBV29-1; 8 nucleotides align to TRBD2. CDR1 and CDR2 (germline): SQVTM, ANQGSEA. CDR3 length: 22 residues. J was trimmed by 3 bases and V by 5 bases; bases with no gene match: 30. CDR3 DNA: TGCAGCGTTCGGGTGTGGTCCCCCCAGTCATTACTAGCGGCCCGGCGCTACAATGAGCAGTTCTTC. It is translated as CSVRVWSPQSLLAARRYNEQFF.

J is TRBJ2-7 and V is TRBV28, with a tentative D call TRBD1 (6 bases). The CDR3 runs to 17 residues. Deletions cut 4 bases from V and 5 bases from J, with 24 bases between. CDR1 and CDR2 from the germline V gene are MDHEN and SYDVKM. For the CDR3, the DNA is TGTGCCAGCAGTTCCGGACCTGGGGTGCAGGGGTGGGACGAGCAGTACTTC. As protein: CASSSGPGVQGWDEQYF.

The chain carries TRBV4-1 and TRBJ2-7; 7 positions match TRBD2. Germline assignment: CDR1 MGHRA and CDR2 YSYEKL. The CDR3 sequence is 14 residues long. Trimming cost V 4 bases and J 7 bases; bases outside gene matches: 10. CDR3 in amino acids: CASSPGLGSGEQYF. The CDR3 DNA reads TGCGCCAGCAGCCCCGGACTAGGGTCTGGGGAGCAGTACTTC.

This clonotype was picked up a small number of times. V gene TRBV5-4 combines with J gene TRBJ2-4, with D unresolved. The CDR3 extends over 16 amino acids. Germline lookup yields CDR1 SGHNT and CDR2 YYREEE (reference sequence). Trimming removed 0 bases at V and 0 bases at J, with 10 bases between. The CDR3 DNA reads as TGTGCCAGCAGCTTGGGGGGAATCCTAGCCAAAAACATTCAGTACTTC. Protein product: CASSLGGILAKNIQYF.

This clonotype was counted between two and nine times. The chain carries TRBV12-3 or TRBV12-4 and TRBJ2-5, with D possibly matching TRBD1 (6 bases). V lost 9 bases and J 4 bases, leaving 18 bases between the germline ends. CDR3 length: 14 amino acids. CDR3 residues: CASLYRDLGETQYF. For the CDR3, the DNA is TGTGCCAGTTTGTACAGGGACCTTGGAGAGACCCAGTACTTC.

This clonotype was seen only a few times. The chain couples TRBV9 to TRBJ1-1; no clear D. Trimming removed 0 bases at V and 1 base at J, with 7 bases between. The CDR3 loop spans 14 amino acids. Germline CDR1 is SGDLS and CDR2 is YYNGEE. The CDR3 reads CASSVDSKNTEAFF. CDR3 nucleotide sequence: TGTGCCAGCAGCGTAGACTCTAAGAACACTGAAGCTTTCTTT.

This clonotype was observed a few times. J is TRBJ1-2 and V is TRBV12-3 or TRBV12-4; maybe TRBD1 (6 bases). Trimming removed 11 bases at V and 7 bases at J, with 14 bases between. This CDR3 region has 11 residues. The CDR3 spells CAGWGRGGYTF. The CDR3 DNA is TGTGCCGGGTGGGGGCGCGGTGGCTACACCTTC.

This clonotype has ten or more counts. This chain links TRBV29-1 with TRBJ1-1, with D perhaps matching TRBD1 (5 bases). The CDR3 loop spans 13 amino acids. CDR1 is SQVTM and CDR2 is ANQGSEA in the germline V gene. The germline V and J ends were trimmed by 7 bases and 0 bases, with 12 bases remaining between them. The chain's CDR3 is CSAPGRMNTEAFF. DNA for the CDR3: TGCAGCGCTCCGGGGCGAATGAACACTGAAGCTTTCTTT.

This rearrangement joins TRBV3-1 to TRBJ2-2; D call uncertain. This CDR3 spans 13 amino acids. CDR1 and CDR2 (germline): LGHDT, YNNKEL (reference sequence). With 3 bases removed from V and 9 bases from J, the gap between germline ends came to 11 bases. The CDR3 sequence is CASSHLSRRELFF. The CDR3 bases are TGTGCCAGCAGCCACCTAAGCCGGCGGGAGCTGTTTTTT.